These 26 T cell receptor beta chains were all obtained from the same sample, sequenced in a study of T cell responses to AZD1222 COVID-19 vaccine. TCRdb's table, derived via immunoSEQ multiplex PCR, lists solely in-frame clones and lacks some. This table holds approximately 120,000 clones, nearly 90% found once. The sample was peripheral blood, taken 28 days after the second AZD1222 dose. The source of these receptors is an adult who received the AZD1222 COVID-19 vaccine.

V usage is TRBV15 and J usage is TRBJ1-1, with TRBD1 as a possible D gene (5 bases). The CDR3 extends over 14 amino acids. The V end lost 5 bases, the J end lost 4 bases, and 14 bases lay between the germline ends. From germline, CDR1 is LNHNV and CDR2 YYDKDF (reference sequence). The CDR3, as DNA: TGTGCCACCAGCTCAATCGGGGGGACCACTGAAGCTTTCTTT. Its translation is CATSSIGGTTEAFF.

The rearrangement uses TRBV9 and TRBJ2-7, with 7 positions matching TRBD1. Germline V CDR1 and CDR2: SGDLS, YYNGEE. Trimming at V came to 3 bases and at J to 7 bases, leaving 10 bases not matched to a gene. The CDR3 loop spans 14 amino acids. CDR3 protein: CASSAWDSLEEQYF. In DNA form, the CDR3 reads TGTGCCAGCAGCGCCTGGGACAGCCTGGAGGAGCAGTACTTC.

CDR3 in amino acids: CASSSGQGVRNIQYF. In DNA form, the CDR3 reads TGTGCCAGTAGTAGTGGACAGGGGGTGCGGAACATTCAGTACTTC. The chain uses TRBV19 and TRBJ2-4; 10 bases are shared with TRBD1. CDR3 length equals 15 residues. CDR1 and CDR2 from the germline V gene are LNHDA and SQIVND (reference sequence). With 4 bases clipped from V and 7 bases from J, the junction kept 7 bases outside the gene matches.

This chain uses TRBV5-4 with TRBJ1-1; D unclear. This CDR3 region has 13 residues. Trimming took off 4 bases at V and 10 bases at J, with 17 bases between the two ends. CDR1 SGHNT and CDR2 YYREEE come from the germline V gene (reference sequence). CDR3 sequence: CASSLPLEGRAFF. DNA of the CDR3: TGTGCCAGCAGCCTCCCGTTGGAGGGTAGAGCTTTCTTT.

V gene TRBV11-3 combines with J gene TRBJ2-5, with 8 bases fitting TRBD2. CDR3 length: 13 residues. V lost 11 bases, J lost 0 bases, and 5 bases stayed unmatched. Germline V gives CDR1 SGHNT, CDR2 YENEEA. The CDR3 spells CAASGGYQETQYF. In DNA form, the CDR3 reads TGTGCCGCCTCGGGGGGGTACCAAGAGACCCAGTACTTC.

V gene TRBV27 combines with J gene TRBJ1-5; TRBD1 matches 8 bases. The V gene's germline CDR1 is MNHEY and CDR2 SMNVEV (reference sequence). The CDR3 contains 16 residues. V lost 5 bases to trimming and J lost 2 bases; unmatched junction nucleotides: 8. The CDR3 region has the DNA TGTGCCAGCAGTCTCCTAGGACAGGGTGGCAATCAGCCCCAGCATTTT. This sequence encodes CASSLLGQGGNQPQHF.

The V call is TRBV5-6, the J call TRBJ2-7; 8 nucleotides match TRBD1. V shed 7 bases and J 0 bases; nucleotides not matched to a gene: 3. Per germline, CDR1 SGHDT and CDR2 YYEEEE. This CDR3 has 13 residues. Here the CDR3 DNA reads TGTGCCAGCGGGACAGGCAACTCCTACGAGCAGTACTTC. It codes for CASGTGNSYEQYF.

This clone has just a few counts. The chain combines TRBV7-9 with TRBJ2-7; D is uncertain. Trimming stripped 7 bases from V and 2 bases from J, with 15 bases between. CDR1 SEHNR and CDR2 FQNEAQ come from the germline V gene (reference sequence). The CDR3 length is 14 residues. CDR3 loop: CASTQEMGPYEQYF. The CDR3 DNA reads TGTGCCAGCACCCAAGAAATGGGTCCCTACGAGCAGTACTTC.

The chain recombines TRBV6-5 with TRBJ2-2, with D hard to call. CDR3 length: 11 amino acids. The germline V and J ends were trimmed by 6 bases and 7 bases, with 6 bases remaining between them. Germline V gene sequence: CDR1 MNHEY, CDR2 SVGAGI. The CDR3 is CASSSYGELFF. The DNA for the CDR3 is TGTGCCAGCAGCTCCTACGGGGAGCTGTTTTTT.

The V call is TRBV5-1, the J call TRBJ1-1; 9 nucleotides agree with TRBD1. The V gene end was trimmed by 1 base and the J gene end by 8 bases; junction bases not matched to a gene: 6. This CDR3 contains 14 residues. Germline V gene sequence: CDR1 SGHRS, CDR2 YFSETQ. This CDR3 reads CASSLSTGGTEAFF. DNA of the CDR3: TGCGCCAGCAGCTTGTCAACAGGGGGCACCGAAGCTTTCTTT.

A remark on this clone: The same CDR3 is also encoded by other DNA sequences in this sample. The chain recombines TRBV7-9 with TRBJ1-3, with D uncertain. Germline V gene lookup returns CDR1 SEHNR and CDR2 FQNEAQ (reference sequence). The CDR3 has 16 residues. Trimming removed 5 bases at V and 0 bases at J, with 14 bases between. This chain's CDR3 is CASSARLSSSGNTIYF. The CDR3 DNA follows: TGTGCCAGCAGCGCAAGACTGAGTAGCTCTGGAAACACCATATATTTT.

CDR3 sequence (DNA): TGTGCCAGCAGCCTTGGGACAGGGGTCTTGGAGACCCAGTACTTC. It is translated as CASSLGTGVLETQYF. The rearrangement links TRBV3-1 (or the pseudogene TRBV3-2) to TRBJ2-5; 10 bases are shared with TRBD1. Germline V CDR1 and CDR2: LGHDT, YNNKEL (reference sequence). J lost 5 bases, V lost 4 bases, and 7 bases had no gene match. CDR3 size: 15 residues.

V is TRBV27 and J is TRBJ1-4; the D gene is possibly TRBD1 (5 bases). In germline, CDR1 is MNHEY, CDR2 SMNVEV (reference sequence). V was shortened by 4 bases and J by 5 bases, with 11 bases between the two germline ends. The CDR3 spans 14 residues. CDR3 residues: CASSSRDRNEKLFF. The CDR3 coding sequence is TGTGCCAGCAGTTCCCGGGACCGAAATGAAAAACTGTTTTTT.

Here the CDR3 reads CASSLQAVLNTGELFF. As DNA, the CDR3 is TGTGCCAGCAGCTTACAAGCGGTGCTGAACACCGGGGAGCTGTTTTTT. The chain has TRBV7-3 and TRBJ2-2; the D gene is possibly TRBD2 (5 bases). The CDR3 length is 16 residues. Germline assignment: CDR1 SGHTA and CDR2 FQGTGA. Trimming took 2 bases from V and 1 from J, leaving 11 bases between them.

This chain connects TRBV19 to TRBJ2-3, with 7 bases that match TRBD2. V was pared by 3 bases and J by 2 bases, with 5 bases of the junction left unmatched. CDR1 LNHDA and CDR2 SQIVND come from the germline V gene (reference sequence). CDR3 length equals 15 residues. In DNA form, the CDR3 reads TGTGCCAGTAGTATGGGGGGGTCTTCCACAGATACGCAGTATTTT. It codes for CASSMGGSSTDTQYF. The full variable domain, with the rest looked up from reference TRBV19 and TRBJ2-3, is DGGITQSPKYLFRKEGQNVTLSCEQNLNHDAMYWYRQDPGQGLRLIYYSQIVNDFQKGDIAEGYSVSREKKESFPLTVTSAQKNPTAFYLCASSMGGSSTDTQYFGPGTRLTVL.

Concerning this clone itself: The same CDR3 also results from other DNA sequences found in this sample. The CDR3 reads CASSLPSGGEAFF. CDR3 coding DNA: TGTGCCAGCAGCTTGCCCTCCGGGGGCGAAGCTTTCTTT. The chain combines TRBV7-8 with TRBJ1-1; D possibly corresponds to TRBD1 (6 bases). There are 13 residues in the CDR3. Germline-derived CDR1 and CDR2 are SGHVS and FQNEAQ. V lost 3 bases to trimming and J lost 8 bases, with 13 bases between them.

A single count supports this clone. The chain links TRBV12-3 or TRBV12-4 to TRBJ2-5; 7 bases map to TRBD1. The CDR3 has 12 residues. V shed 6 bases and J 4 bases; nucleotides not matched to a gene: 2. As DNA, the CDR3 is TGTGCCAGCAGCGGGGACAGAGAGACCCAGTACTTC. Protein sequence: CASSGDRETQYF.

V gene TRBV5-4 combines with J gene TRBJ1-4, with D possibly being TRBD1 (5 bases). Germline V gene sequence: CDR1 SGHNT, CDR2 YYREEE (reference sequence). Trimming left V 0 bases short and J 5 bases short, with 11 bases between. The CDR3 has 15 residues. CDR3 residues: CASSLEPGLNEKLFF. In DNA, the CDR3 is TGTGCCAGCAGCTTGGAGCCAGGGTTGAATGAAAAACTGTTTTTT.

This clone appeared a single time. The chain employs TRBV4-3 and TRBJ2-1; the D call may be TRBD1 or TRBD2 (5 bases each). With 4 bases removed from V and 1 base from J, the gap between germline ends came to 11 bases. Germline V gene lookup returns CDR1 LGHNA and CDR2 YSLEER. The CDR3 spans 15 residues. The CDR3 region is CASSRTGGSYNEQFF. CDR3 nucleotides: TGCGCCAGCAGCCGCACAGGCGGGTCCTACAATGAGCAGTTCTTC.

In this sample, this clone turned up once. The genes are TRBV5-4 and TRBJ2-6; 7 bases agree with TRBD2. CDR1 and CDR2 (germline): SGHNT, YYREEE (reference sequence). Germline trimming cut 4 bases from V and 0 bases from J; bases unmatched to any gene: 4. This CDR3 contains 16 residues. The CDR3 reads CASSRAGDSGANVLTF. In DNA form, the CDR3 reads TGTGCCAGCAGCCGCGCGGGGGACTCTGGGGCCAACGTCCTGACTTTC.

The chain uses TRBV11-2 and TRBJ2-1; 11 bases match TRBD2. CDR1 and CDR2 (germline): SGHAT, FQNNGV. Trimming took 5 bases from V and 4 from J; bases not matched to a gene: 4. CDR3 length: 15 residues. DNA for the CDR3: TGTGCCAGCAGCCCCCTAGCGGGGGGATACAATGAGCAGTTCTTC. This translates into CASSPLAGGYNEQFF. Full variable domain (rest looked up from reference TRBV11-2 and TRBJ2-1): EAGVAQSPRYKIIEKRQSVAFWCNPISGHATLYWYQQILGQGPKLLIQFQNNGVVDDSQLPKDRFSAERLKGVDSTLKIQPAKLEDSAVYLCASSPLAGGYNEQFFGPGTRLTVL.

The rearrangement links TRBV7-2 to TRBJ2-5, with D possibly matching TRBD1 (5 bases). Germline V lookup: CDR1 SGHTA, CDR2 FQGNSA. The CDR3 covers 12 residues. Trimming shortened V by 5 bases and J by 5 bases, and 9 bases separated the two germline ends. CDR3 loop: CASSPNRETQYF. CDR3 bases: TGTGCCAGCAGCCCGAACAGGGAGACCCAGTACTTC. The complete variable domain, with remaining parts taken from reference TRBV7-2 and TRBJ2-5, reads GAGVSQSPSNKVTEKGKDVELRCDPISGHTALYWYRQSLGQGLEFLIYFQGNSAPDKSGLPSDRFSAERTGGSVSTLTIQRTQQEDSAVYLCASSPNRETQYFGPGTRLLVL.

V usage is TRBV19 and J usage is TRBJ1-2; D unclear. The V end was cut by 7 bases, the J end by 4 bases, with 16 bases between. CDR3 length: 14 amino acids. Germline V gives CDR1 LNHDA, CDR2 SQIVND (reference sequence). The CDR3 coding sequence is TGTGCCAGTACCCAACCGAACCGGGGCTATGGCTACACCTTC. It specifies CASTQPNRGYGYTF.

The genes are TRBV7-2 and TRBJ2-7; D might be TRBD1 (7 bases). V shed 4 bases and J shed 4 bases, with 11 bases lying between them. The CDR3 spans 13 residues. CDR1 and CDR2 from the germline V gene are SGHTA and FQGNSA. CDR3 in amino acids: CASSSTGRYEQYF. The CDR3 DNA reads as TGTGCCAGCAGCTCGACAGGGAGGTACGAGCAGTACTTC.

This clone has just a few counts. The chain links TRBV5-4 to TRBJ2-5, with 7 bases that match TRBD1. Losses at the gene ends were 4 bases for V and 5 bases for J; bases not matched to a gene: 5. This CDR3 comprises 13 residues. CDR1 is SGHNT and CDR2 is YYREEE in the germline V gene (reference sequence). CDR3 in DNA: TGTGCCAGCAGCACCCAGGGGGTGGAGACCCAGTACTTC. It specifies CASSTQGVETQYF.

This chain joins TRBV30 and TRBJ2-1; perhaps TRBD2 as D (5 bases). Germline V CDR1 and CDR2: GTSNPN, SVGIG (reference sequence). This CDR3 has 13 amino acids. The germline V and J ends were trimmed by 2 bases and 9 bases, with 14 bases remaining between them. The CDR3 region has the DNA TGTGCCTGGAGTAGCGGCTCTCGGGGTGAGCAGTTCTTC. Translated: CAWSSGSRGEQFF.